This T cell receptor beta chain was sequenced in a study of beta chain features in type 1 diabetes (dated by TCRdb to the late 2010s). Notes on the research overall: Mean age, gender distribution, total cell number and subset yield did not differ between patients and healthy donors. Regulatory and stem cell-like memory subsets were isolated from only 8 patients and roughly 8 healthy donors, whereas naive and central memory subsets came from all 30 or so donors. A total of about 100,000,000 sorted cells were examined across all samples, and RNA yield correlated strongly with the number of cells per subset. In the study, recently diagnosed type 1 diabetes patients and matched healthy donors were compared on the TCRB repertoires of their sorted circulating CD4+ T cell subsets. The research as a whole found: Shorter templates might have been favored by PCR, but patient and control samples were amplified and corrected together, so both groups would have been affected equally by any skew. HLA sub-analyses involved small numbers of individuals, so any influence of HLA type on TCRB rearrangement remained unresolved. The naive, central memory and regulatory TCRB repertoires appeared to resemble one another more closely among patients than among healthy donors. Because cDNA rather than genomic DNA was sequenced, highly expressing activated cells could have been over-represented, although no difference in activation and CD3 levels was found between groups. At VDJ recombination sites, type 1 diabetes patients had fewer insertions and more deleted nucleotides, which implies abnormalities in thymic rearrangement. Type 1 diabetes patients showed a moderate but significant shortening of TCRB CDR3 length in all four CD4+ subsets.

A single peripheral blood draw of about 116 mL on average was collected from each donor into heparinised tubes. A BD FACSAria II and a panel including CD45RO, CCR7, CD25, CD127, CD95 and CD27 were used to sort naive, central memory, regulatory and stem cell-like memory CD4+ T cells. A purity above 98% was achieved for all sorted populations. PBMCs were isolated immediately by Lymphoprep density gradient centrifugation and stained directly without culture. So that batch effects would be minimized, each experiment stained and sorted samples in pairs, pairing one healthy donor with one patient. All of the isolated RNA was reverse transcribed with the High Capacity cDNA Reverse Transcription Kit, so expressed TCRB transcripts were sequenced. Naive, central memory and regulatory T cell samples underwent deep immunoSEQ sequencing, averaging about 3.5 million total reads per sample. Sorted cells were lysed in RLT buffer, and RNA was extracted using DNase-treated RNeasy Micro or Mini kits according to cell number. Each cell subset was processed on its own to prevent cross-contamination, while patient and healthy donor samples were processed together. Using the immunoSEQ multiplex PCR, TCRB sequences were amplified from cDNA into 87-bp fragments spanning the CDR3 region. Sequencing of the amplicons was done on the Illumina HiSeq platform. From the authors' description of their analysis: Synthetic template baselines were used to correct PCR bias computationally, reads within Hamming distance 2 were collapsed together, and singletons that could not be merged were discarded. Reads were aligned against IMGT to assign V, D and J genes, CDR3 length and insertions or deletions at six rearrangement sites. Within each subset, clonotype counts were normalized to the number of sorted cells before true diversity and Gini coefficients were calculated with the tcR R package. The overlap coefficient, calculated on TCRB nucleotide sequences, was used to quantify repertoire sharing. TCRdb's version of the immuneACCESS table is confined to in-frame rearrangements and falls short of the full clone set. An unresolved V gene accounts for under half of the shortfall where checked; the remainder is of unknown origin. Clone size and the V and J calls come from that table; the DNA yielded D and trimming. This sample holds over 150,000 clones; approximately 10% were observed only once. The ten most abundant clones make up roughly 0.5% of the sample.

This clone was detected once. It has no known antigen specificity. No much larger clone exists at a distance of one base, and base qualities are not known. The CDR3, cysteine through phenylalanine, is 19 amino acids long. Just the 57-base CDR3 DNA is kept, in frame starting at base 1. CDR1 and CDR2 are read off the germline V gene as KGHSH and LQKENI. Germline trimming amounts to 0 bases on V and 1 base on J, with 7 as the count of junction bases outside the gene matches. Sequenced input: central memory CD4+ T cells from blood. This receptor was identified in a man aged 25 to 40 with type 1 diabetes. The chain joins TRBV18 to TRBJ2-6, with 9 bases matching TRBD1. The bases are TGTGCCAGCTCACCACCCGGACAGGGGTACGCTTCTGGGGCCAACGTCCTGACTTTC. It codes for CASSPPGQGYASGANVLTF.